This T cell receptor beta chain came from a study of T cells in Graves' hyperthyroidism and ophthalmopathy. RNA transcripts yielded amplified TCR beta CDR3 regions. The TCR CDR3 first-round RT-PCR relied on the HTBI primer set. TCRdb reanalysed the multiplex PCR reads using MiXCR and keeps one entry per CDR3 protein. Of around 500,000 distinct CDR3 sequences in the sample, approximately 15% were seen once. The CDR3 is made up of 14 amino acids. CDR1 is MGHRA and CDR2 is YSYEKL in the germline V gene. Trimming took 2 bases from V and 4 from J, leaving 11 bases between them. In regard to this clonotype: This sequence may be a read error, since a much larger clone differs from it by one base.

Patients counted as stable if ophthalmopathy did not develop within 18 months. PBMCs were collected from a roughly 9.7 ml volume of fresh peripheral blood. What was sequenced was blood. The chain recombines TRBV4-1 with TRBJ1-2; D is ambiguous. The TCR comes from a woman under 30 with Graves' hyperthyroidism. Here the CDR3 reads CASSQPPASYGYTF. In nucleotides, the CDR3 is TGCGCCAGCAGCCAACCGCCAGCTAGCTATGGCTACACCTTC.